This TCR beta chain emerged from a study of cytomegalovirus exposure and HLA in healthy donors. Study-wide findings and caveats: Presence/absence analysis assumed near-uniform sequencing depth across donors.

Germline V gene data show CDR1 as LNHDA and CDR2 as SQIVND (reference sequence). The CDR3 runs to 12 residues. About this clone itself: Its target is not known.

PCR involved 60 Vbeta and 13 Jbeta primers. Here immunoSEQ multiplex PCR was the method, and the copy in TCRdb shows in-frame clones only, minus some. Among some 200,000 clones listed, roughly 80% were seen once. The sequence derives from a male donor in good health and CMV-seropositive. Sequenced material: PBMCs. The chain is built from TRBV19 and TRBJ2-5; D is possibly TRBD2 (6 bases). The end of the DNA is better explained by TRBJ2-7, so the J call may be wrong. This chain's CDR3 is CASSLGTYEQYF. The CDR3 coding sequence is TGTGCCAGTAGCCTCGGGACTTACGAGCAGTACTTC.